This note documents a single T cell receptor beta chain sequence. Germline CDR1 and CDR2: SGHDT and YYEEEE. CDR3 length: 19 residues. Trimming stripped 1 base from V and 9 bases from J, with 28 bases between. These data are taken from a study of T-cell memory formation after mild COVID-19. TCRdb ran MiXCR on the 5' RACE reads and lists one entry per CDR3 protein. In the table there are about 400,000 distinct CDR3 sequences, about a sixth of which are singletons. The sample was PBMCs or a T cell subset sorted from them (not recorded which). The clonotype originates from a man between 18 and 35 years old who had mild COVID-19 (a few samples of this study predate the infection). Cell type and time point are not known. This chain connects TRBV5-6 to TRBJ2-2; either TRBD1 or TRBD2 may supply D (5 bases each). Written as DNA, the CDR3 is TGTGCCAGCAGCTTGTTGCTGCAGTTTGGGGACCCGGTTATCCGGGAGCTGTTTTTT. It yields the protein CASSLLLQFGDPVIRELFF. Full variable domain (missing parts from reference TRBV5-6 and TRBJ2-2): DAGVTQSPTHLIKTRGQQVTLRCSPKSGHDTVSWYQQALGQGPQFIFQYYEEEERQRGNFPDRFSGHQFPNYSSELNVNALLLGDSALYLCASSLLLQFGDPVIRELFFGEGSRLTVL.